The TCR beta chain described here comes from a study of identical twins. TCRdb re-called the 5' RACE reads with MiXCR, one entry per CDR3 protein. The profile shows approximately 500,000 distinct CDR3 sequences, around 24% of them singletons. Regarding the study as a whole: For cord blood, abundant beta clonotypes had fewer insertions, unlike memory repertoires, which showed none. Analyses based on zero insertions could be partly confounded by invariant MAIT and iNKT cells.

Germline trimming cut 4 bases from V and 5 bases from J; bases unmatched to any gene: 11. There are 15 residues in the CDR3. Germline V gene data show CDR1 as DFQATT and CDR2 as SNEGSKA (reference sequence). The sample holds a few counts of this clonotype. What it binds is unknown. This sample also appeared in a second study, on T cells expressing NK-cell markers. That paper notes: Out of eight donors sequenced, seven tested HCMV-seropositive and the remaining one seronegative.

This chain connects TRBV20-1 to TRBJ2-1; 7 bases match TRBD2. The source material was CD4+ T cells sorted from blood. The receptor comes from a woman younger than 35 in good health. The CDR3 reads CSAKRGAPPDNEQFF. For the CDR3, the DNA is TGCAGTGCTAAGCGGGGAGCTCCCCCTGACAATGAGCAGTTCTTC.